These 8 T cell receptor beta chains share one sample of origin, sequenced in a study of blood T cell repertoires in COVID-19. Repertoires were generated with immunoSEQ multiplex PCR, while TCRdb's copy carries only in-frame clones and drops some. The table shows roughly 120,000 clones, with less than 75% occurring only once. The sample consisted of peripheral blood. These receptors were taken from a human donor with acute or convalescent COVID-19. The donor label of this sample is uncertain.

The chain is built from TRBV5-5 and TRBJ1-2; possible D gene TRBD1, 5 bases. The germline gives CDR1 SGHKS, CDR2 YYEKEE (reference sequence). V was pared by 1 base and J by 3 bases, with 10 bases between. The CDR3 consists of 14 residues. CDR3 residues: CASSLSAGHYGYTF. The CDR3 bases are TGTGCCAGCAGCTTGTCGGCAGGGCACTATGGCTACACCTTC.

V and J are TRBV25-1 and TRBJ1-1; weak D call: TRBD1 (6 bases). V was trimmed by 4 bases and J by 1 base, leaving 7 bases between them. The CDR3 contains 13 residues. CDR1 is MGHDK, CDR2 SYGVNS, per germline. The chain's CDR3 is CASSAGQNTEAFF. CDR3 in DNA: TGTGCCAGCAGTGCGGGACAGAACACTGAAGCTTTCTTT.

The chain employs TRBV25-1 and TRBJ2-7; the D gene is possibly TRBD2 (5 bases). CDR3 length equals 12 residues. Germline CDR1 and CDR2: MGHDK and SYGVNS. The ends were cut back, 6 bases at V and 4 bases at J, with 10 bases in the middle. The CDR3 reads CASSRTGYEQYF. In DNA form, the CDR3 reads TGTGCCAGCAGCCGAACGGGGTACGAGCAGTACTTC.

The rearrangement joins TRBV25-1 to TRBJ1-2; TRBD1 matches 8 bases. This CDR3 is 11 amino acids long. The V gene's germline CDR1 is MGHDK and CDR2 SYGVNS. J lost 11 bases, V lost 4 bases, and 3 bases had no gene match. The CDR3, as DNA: TGTGCCAGCAGTGGCGGGACAGGTTACACCTTC. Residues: CASSGGTGYTF.

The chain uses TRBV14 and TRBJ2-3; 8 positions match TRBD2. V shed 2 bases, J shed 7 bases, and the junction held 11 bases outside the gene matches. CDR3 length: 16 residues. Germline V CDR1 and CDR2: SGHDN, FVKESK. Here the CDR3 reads CASSQSVGLARNTQYF. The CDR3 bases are TGTGCCAGCAGCCAATCGGTTGGACTAGCTCGAAATACGCAGTATTTT.

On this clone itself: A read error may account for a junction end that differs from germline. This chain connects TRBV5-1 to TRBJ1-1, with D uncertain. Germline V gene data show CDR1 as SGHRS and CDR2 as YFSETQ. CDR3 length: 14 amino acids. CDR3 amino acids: CASSLGSGYTEAFF. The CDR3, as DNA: TGCGCCAGCAGTTTGGGGTCAGGATACACTGAAGCTTTCTTT. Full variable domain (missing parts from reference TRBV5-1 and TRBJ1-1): KAGVTQTPRYLIKTRGQQVTLSCSPISGHRSVSWYQQTPGQGLQFLFEYFSETQRNKGNFPGRFSGRQFSNSRSEMNVSTLELGDSALYLCASSLGSGYTEAFFGQGTRLTVV.

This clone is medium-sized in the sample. CDR3 sequence reads: CASSSQPGELFF. The CDR3 DNA sequence: TGTGCCAGCAGTTCACAGCCCGGGGAGCTGTTTTTT. The chain joins TRBV2 to TRBJ2-2; D call uncertain. The CDR3 has 12 amino acids. Germline assignment: CDR1 SNHLY and CDR2 FYNNEI. Trimming removed 5 bases from V and 6 bases from J, with 7 bases in between.

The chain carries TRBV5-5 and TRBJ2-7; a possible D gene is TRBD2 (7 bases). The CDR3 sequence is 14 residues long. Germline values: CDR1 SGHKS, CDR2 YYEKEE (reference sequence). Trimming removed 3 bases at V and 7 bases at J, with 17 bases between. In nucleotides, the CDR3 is TGTGCCAGCAGCTACCTACGAGGGGGGGTTGAGCAGTACGTC. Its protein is CASSYLRGGVEQYV.